This T cell receptor beta chain was obtained from a study of T-cell memory formation after mild COVID-19. V was pared by 1 base and J by 8 bases, with 8 bases between. There are 11 residues in the CDR3. CDR1 is GTSNPN, CDR2 SVGIG, per germline (reference sequence). TCRdb used MiXCR to reprocess the 5' RACE reads, holding one entry per CDR3 protein. This table has 400,000 to 500,000 distinct CDR3 sequences, roughly 20% appearing once. This clonotype was counted a few times. The receptor was isolated from an adult woman who had mild COVID-19 (a few samples of this study predate the infection). Cell type and time point are not known. The sequencing sample was made of PBMCs or a T cell subset sorted from them (not recorded which). The J gene is TRBJ1-1, the V gene TRBV30, with D tentatively TRBD1 (6 bases). CDR3 nucleotides: TGTGCCTGGAGTGGGGGGCCCGAAGCTTTCTTT. It yields the protein CAWSGGPEAFF.